This T cell receptor (beta chain) was recorded in a study of Ad26.COV2.S vaccination and SARS-CoV-2 variants. Notes on the study in general: Analyses that measured TCR breadth and depth may have underestimated total T cell responses.

Trimming pared 2 bases from V and 6 bases from J, leaving 14 bases between. The CDR3 spans 14 residues. Germline assignment: CDR1 SGHTA and CDR2 FQGTGA. Here immunoSEQ multiplex PCR was the method, and the copy in TCRdb shows in-frame clones only, minus some. Among 300,000 to 450,000 clones listed, 92% were seen once. With regard to this clone: The target antigen is unknown.

The chain couples TRBV7-3 to TRBJ2-7, with D perhaps matching TRBD2 (7 bases). Sequenced here: peripheral blood, sampled after recovery from COVID-19. The clonotype comes from a human donor who had recovered from COVID-19. The CDR3: CASSLGGGALEQYF. The CDR3 bases are TGTGCCAGCAGCTTAGGTGGGGGGGCTCTCGAGCAGTACTTC.